This T cell receptor (beta chain) was retrieved from a study of metastatic and nonmetastatic thyroid tumors. Study context: For malignant and benign thyroid patients, tumor or nodule tissue and blood were the sources whose repertoires were compared. Study-wide points: Reported TCR beta diversity, measured in blood and tumor, was significantly higher for malignant thyroid tumors than for benign nodules.

Ahead of thyroid surgery, no patient had received treatment of any kind. In the original processing: Clinicopathological groups of papillary thyroid cancer showed CDR3 differences that were used to build a distant-metastasis classifier. TCRdb reprocessed the PCR reads using MiXCR. These V and J calls derive from TCRdb rather than the authors' analysis. The data show 11,000 to 15,000 clones, about 27% seen once. The table lists this clone with many counts. Its specificity is unknown. The germline V gene has CDR1 MNHEY and CDR2 SMNVEV (reference sequence). Trimming shortened V by 3 bases and J by 5 bases, and 3 bases separated the two germline ends. This CDR3 is 11 amino acids long.

The rearrangement links TRBV27 to TRBJ2-3; D call uncertain. This receptor was obtained from a female donor with papillary thyroid cancer or a benign thyroid nodule (not recorded which). Some clones in this sample may be carry-over from other donors' samples. The sequencing input was tumor tissue. The CDR3 region has the DNA TGTGCCAGCAGTTTGCGAGATACGCAGTATTTT. Its protein is CASSLRDTQYF.